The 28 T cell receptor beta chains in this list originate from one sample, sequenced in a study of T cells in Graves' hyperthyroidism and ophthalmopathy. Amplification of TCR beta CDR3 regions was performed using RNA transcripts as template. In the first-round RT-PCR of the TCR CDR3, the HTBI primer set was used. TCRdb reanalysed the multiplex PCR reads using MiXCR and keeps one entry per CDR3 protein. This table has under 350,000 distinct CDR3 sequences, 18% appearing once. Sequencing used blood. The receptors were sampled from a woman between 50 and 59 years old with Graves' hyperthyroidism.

The CDR3 DNA follows: TGCAGTGCTAGAGGGGATCTCGAAAACTCCTACAATGAGCAGTTCTTC. Amino acids: CSARGDLENSYNEQFF. The chain couples TRBV20-1 to TRBJ2-1; D not certain. The V end lost 1 base, the J end lost 0 bases, and 13 bases lay between the germline ends. Germline assignment: CDR1 DFQATT and CDR2 SNEGSKA (reference sequence). The length of the CDR3 is 16 residues.

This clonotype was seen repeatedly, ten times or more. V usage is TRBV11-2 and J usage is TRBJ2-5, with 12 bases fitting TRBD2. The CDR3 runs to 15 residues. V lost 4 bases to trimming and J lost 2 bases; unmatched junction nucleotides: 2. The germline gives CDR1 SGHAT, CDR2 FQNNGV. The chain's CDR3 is CASSSLAGGQETQYF. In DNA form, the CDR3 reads TGTGCCAGCAGCTCACTAGCGGGAGGACAAGAGACCCAGTACTTC.

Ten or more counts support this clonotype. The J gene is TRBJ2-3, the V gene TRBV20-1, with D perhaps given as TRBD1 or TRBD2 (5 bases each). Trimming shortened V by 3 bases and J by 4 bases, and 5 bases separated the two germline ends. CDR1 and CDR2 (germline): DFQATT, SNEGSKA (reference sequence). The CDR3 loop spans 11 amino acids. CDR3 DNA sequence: TGCAGTGCTAGGGGACCAGATACGCAGTATTTT. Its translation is CSARGPDTQYF.

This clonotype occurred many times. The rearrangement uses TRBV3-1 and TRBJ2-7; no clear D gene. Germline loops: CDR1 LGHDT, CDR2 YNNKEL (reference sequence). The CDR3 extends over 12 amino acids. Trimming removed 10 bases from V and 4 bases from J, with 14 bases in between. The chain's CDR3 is CATTTPSYEQYF. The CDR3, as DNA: TGTGCCACCACAACCCCGAGTTACGAGCAGTACTTC.

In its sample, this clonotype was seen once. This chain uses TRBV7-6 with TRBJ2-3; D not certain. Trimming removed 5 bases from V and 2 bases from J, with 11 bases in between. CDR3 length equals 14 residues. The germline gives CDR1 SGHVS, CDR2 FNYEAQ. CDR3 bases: TGTGCCAGCAGCAAAAACACCCTCACAGATACGCAGTATTTT. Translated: CASSKNTLTDTQYF. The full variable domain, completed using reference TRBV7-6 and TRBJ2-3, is GAGVSQSPRYKVTKRGQDVALRCDPISGHVSLYWYRQALGQGPEFLTYFNYEAQQDKSGLPNDRFSAERPEGSISTLTIQRTEQRDSAMYRCASSKNTLTDTQYFGPGTRLTVL.

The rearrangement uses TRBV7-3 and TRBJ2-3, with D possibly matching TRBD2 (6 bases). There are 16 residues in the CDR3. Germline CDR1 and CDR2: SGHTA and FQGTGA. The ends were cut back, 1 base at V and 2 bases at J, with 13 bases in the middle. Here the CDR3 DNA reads TGTGCCAGCAGCTTAAATGGACGGGGGAACACAGATACGCAGTATTTT. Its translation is CASSLNGRGNTDTQYF.

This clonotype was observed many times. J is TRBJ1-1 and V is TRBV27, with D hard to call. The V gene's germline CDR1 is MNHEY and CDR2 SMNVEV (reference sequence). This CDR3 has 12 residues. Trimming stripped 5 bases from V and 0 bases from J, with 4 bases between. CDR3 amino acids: CASSGLNTEAFF. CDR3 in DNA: TGTGCCAGCAGTGGATTGAACACTGAAGCTTTCTTT.

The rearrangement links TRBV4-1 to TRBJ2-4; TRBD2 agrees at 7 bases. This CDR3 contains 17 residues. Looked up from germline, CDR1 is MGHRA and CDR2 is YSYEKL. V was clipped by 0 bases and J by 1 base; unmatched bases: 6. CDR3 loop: CASSQDAAGSAKNIQYF. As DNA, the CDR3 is TGCGCCAGCAGCCAAGATGCAGCGGGAAGCGCCAAAAACATTCAGTACTTC.

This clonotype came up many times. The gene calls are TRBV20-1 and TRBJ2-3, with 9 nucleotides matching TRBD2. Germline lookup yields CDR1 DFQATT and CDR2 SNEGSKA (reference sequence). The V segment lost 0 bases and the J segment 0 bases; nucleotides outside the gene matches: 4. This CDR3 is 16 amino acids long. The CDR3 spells CSARDWLAGSTDTQYF. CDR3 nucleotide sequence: TGCAGTGCTAGAGATTGGCTAGCGGGGAGCACAGATACGCAGTATTTT.

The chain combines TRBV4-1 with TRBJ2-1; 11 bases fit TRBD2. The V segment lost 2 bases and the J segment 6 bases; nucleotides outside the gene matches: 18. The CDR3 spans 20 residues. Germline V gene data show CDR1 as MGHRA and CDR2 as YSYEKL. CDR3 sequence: CASSQKLGWVAGGPGNEQFF. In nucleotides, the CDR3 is TGCGCCAGCAGCCAAAAGTTGGGGTGGGTAGCGGGAGGGCCGGGCAATGAGCAGTTCTTC.

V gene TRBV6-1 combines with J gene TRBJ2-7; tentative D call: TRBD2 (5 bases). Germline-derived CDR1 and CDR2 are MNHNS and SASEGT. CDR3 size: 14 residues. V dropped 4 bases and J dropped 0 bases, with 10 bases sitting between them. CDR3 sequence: CASSGGRFSYEQYV. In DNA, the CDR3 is TGTGCCAGCAGTGGCGGGCGATTCTCCTACGAGCAGTACGTC.

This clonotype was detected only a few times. The CDR3 reads CASTPSRAAPYEQYF. The CDR3 nucleotides read TGTGCCAGTACCCCGAGTAGAGCGGCTCCCTACGAGCAGTACTTC. The chain uses TRBV19 and TRBJ2-7; D is possibly TRBD2 (5 bases). Trimming left V 7 bases short and J 2 bases short, with 18 bases between. The CDR3 consists of 15 residues. The V gene's germline CDR1 is LNHDA and CDR2 SQIVND (reference sequence).

The DNA of the CDR3 is TGCAGCGCAAGACAGGGAGGTGGGGCCAACGTCCTGACTTTC. Amino acid sequence: CSARQGGGANVLTF. This sequence joins TRBV29-1 and TRBJ2-6, with D tentatively TRBD1 (7 bases). Trimming took off 7 bases at V and 3 bases at J, with 13 bases between the two ends. There are 14 residues in the CDR3. The germline V gene has CDR1 SQVTM and CDR2 ANQGSEA.

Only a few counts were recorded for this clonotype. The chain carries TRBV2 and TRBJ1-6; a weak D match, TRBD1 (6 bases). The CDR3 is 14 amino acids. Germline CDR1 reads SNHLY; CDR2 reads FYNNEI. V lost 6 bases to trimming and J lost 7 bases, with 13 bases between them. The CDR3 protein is CASSKGGGNSPLHF. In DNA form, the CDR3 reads TGTGCCAGCAGCAAGGGGGGGGGAAATTCACCCCTCCACTTT.

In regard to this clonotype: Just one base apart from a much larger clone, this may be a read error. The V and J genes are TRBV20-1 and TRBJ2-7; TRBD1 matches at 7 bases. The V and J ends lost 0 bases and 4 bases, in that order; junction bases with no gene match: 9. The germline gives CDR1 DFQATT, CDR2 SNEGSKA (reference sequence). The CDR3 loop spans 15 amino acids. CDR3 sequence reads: CSARESGTAYYEQYF. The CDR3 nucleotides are TGCAGTGCTAGAGAGAGTGGGACAGCGTATTACGAGCAGTACTTC.

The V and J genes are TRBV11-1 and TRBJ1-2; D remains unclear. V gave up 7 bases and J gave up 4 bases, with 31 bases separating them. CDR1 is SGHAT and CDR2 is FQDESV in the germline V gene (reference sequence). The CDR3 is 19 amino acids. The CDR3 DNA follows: TGTGCCAGCACCTCTATTAGAACCTACAGAGGGCCCCGGCGCTATGGCTACACCTTC. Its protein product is CASTSIRTYRGPRRYGYTF. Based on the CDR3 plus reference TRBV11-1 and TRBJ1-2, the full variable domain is EAEVAQSPRYKITEKSQAVAFWCDPISGHATLYWYRQILGQGPELLVQFQDESVVDDSQLPKDRFSAERLKGVDSTLKIQPAELGDSAMYLCASTSIRTYRGPRRYGYTFGSGTRLTVV.

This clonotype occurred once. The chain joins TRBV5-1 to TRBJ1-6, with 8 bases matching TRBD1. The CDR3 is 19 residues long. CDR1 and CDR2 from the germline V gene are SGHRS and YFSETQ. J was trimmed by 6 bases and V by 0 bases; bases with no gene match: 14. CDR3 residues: CASSLENIRTGRSNSPLHF. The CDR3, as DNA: TGCGCCAGCAGCTTGGAGAACATCAGGACAGGGCGGTCTAATTCACCCCTCCACTTT.

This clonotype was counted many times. This CDR3 is CASSQDLVARFTDTQYF. Written as DNA, the CDR3 is TGTGCCAGCAGCCAAGATTTGGTGGCCCGATTCACAGATACGCAGTATTTT. V and J are TRBV3-1 and TRBJ2-3; D remains unclear. CDR3 size: 17 residues. Germline CDR1 LGHDT, CDR2 YNNKEL (reference sequence). Trimming took 0 bases from V and 2 from J, leaving 15 bases between them.

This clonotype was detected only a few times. The CDR3 DNA reads TGTGCCAGCAGCCCTAGTTGGGGGGACCCGGACATTCAGTACTTC. This translates into CASSPSWGDPDIQYF. The chain links TRBV7-9 to TRBJ2-4, with a tentative D call TRBD2 (6 bases). With 5 bases removed from V and 8 bases from J, the gap between germline ends came to 19 bases. The CDR3 is 15 residues long. Looked up from germline, CDR1 is SEHNR and CDR2 is FQNEAQ (reference sequence). The full variable domain, in which reference TRBV7-9 and TRBJ2-4 provide the parts outside the CDR3, is DTGVSQNPRHKITKRGQNVTFRCDPISEHNRLYWYRQTLGQGPEFLTYFQNEAQLEKSRLLSDRFSAERPKGSFSTLEIQRTEQGDSAMYLCASSPSWGDPDIQYFGAGTRLSVL.

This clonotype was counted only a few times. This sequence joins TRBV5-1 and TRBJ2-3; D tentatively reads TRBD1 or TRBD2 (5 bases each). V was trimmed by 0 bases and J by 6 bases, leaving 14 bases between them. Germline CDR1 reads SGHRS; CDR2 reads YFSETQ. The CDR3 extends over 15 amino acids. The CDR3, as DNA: TGCGCCAGCAGCTTGGACGGGACGCAAGGGGATACGCAGTATTTT. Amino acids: CASSLDGTQGDTQYF.

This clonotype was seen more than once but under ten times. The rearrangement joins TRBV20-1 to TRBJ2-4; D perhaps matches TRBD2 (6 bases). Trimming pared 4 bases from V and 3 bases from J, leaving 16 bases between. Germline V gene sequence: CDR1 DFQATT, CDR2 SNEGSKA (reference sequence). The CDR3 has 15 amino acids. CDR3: CSATPGPGGKNIQYF. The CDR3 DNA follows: TGCAGTGCTACCCCGGGACCCGGGGGCAAAAACATTCAGTACTTC.

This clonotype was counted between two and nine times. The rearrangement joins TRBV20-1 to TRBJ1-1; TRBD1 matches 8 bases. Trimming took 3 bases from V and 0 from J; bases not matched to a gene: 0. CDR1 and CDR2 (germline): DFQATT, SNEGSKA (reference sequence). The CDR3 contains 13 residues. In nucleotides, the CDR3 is TGCAGTGCTAGGGGACAGGTGAACACTGAAGCTTTCTTT. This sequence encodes CSARGQVNTEAFF.

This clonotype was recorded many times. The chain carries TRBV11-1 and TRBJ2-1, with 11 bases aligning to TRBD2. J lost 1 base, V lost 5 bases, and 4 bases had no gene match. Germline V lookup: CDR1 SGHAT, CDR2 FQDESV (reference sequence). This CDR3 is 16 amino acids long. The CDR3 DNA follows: TGTGCCAGCAGCCCTAGACTAGCGGGGTCCTACAATGAGCAGTTCTTC. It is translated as CASSPRLAGSYNEQFF. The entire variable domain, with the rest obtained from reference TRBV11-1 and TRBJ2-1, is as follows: EAEVAQSPRYKITEKSQAVAFWCDPISGHATLYWYRQILGQGPELLVQFQDESVVDDSQLPKDRFSAERLKGVDSTLKIQPAELGDSAMYLCASSPRLAGSYNEQFFGPGTRLTVL.

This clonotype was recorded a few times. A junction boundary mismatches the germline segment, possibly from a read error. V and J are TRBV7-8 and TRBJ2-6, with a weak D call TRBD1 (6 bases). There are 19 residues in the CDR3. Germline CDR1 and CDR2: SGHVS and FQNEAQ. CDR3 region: CAGSSPQGYRVAGANVLTF. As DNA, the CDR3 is TGTGCCGGCAGCTCCCCCCAGGGCTACAGGGTCGCTGGGGCCAACGTCCTGACTTTC.

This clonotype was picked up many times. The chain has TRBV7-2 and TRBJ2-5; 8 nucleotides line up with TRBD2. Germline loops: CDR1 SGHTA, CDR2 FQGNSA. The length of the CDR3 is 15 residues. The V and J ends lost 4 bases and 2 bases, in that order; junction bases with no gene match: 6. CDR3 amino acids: CASSWQAGAQETQYF. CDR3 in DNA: TGTGCCAGCAGCTGGCAAGCGGGGGCACAAGAGACCCAGTACTTC.

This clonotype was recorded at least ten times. The CDR3 DNA is TGTGCCAGCGATATTGGGGTCGAATCTCCCACTGAAGCTTTCTTT. Protein sequence: CASDIGVESPTEAFF. This sequence joins TRBV12-3 or TRBV12-4 and TRBJ1-1; D remains ambiguous. Trimming stripped 8 bases from V and 4 bases from J, with 20 bases between. This CDR3 is built from 15 residues.

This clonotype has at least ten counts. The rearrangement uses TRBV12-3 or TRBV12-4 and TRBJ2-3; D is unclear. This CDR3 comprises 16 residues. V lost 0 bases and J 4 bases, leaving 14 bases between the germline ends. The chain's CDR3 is CASSLASQSMADTQYF. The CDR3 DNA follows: TGTGCCAGCAGTTTAGCTTCACAATCCATGGCAGATACGCAGTATTTT.

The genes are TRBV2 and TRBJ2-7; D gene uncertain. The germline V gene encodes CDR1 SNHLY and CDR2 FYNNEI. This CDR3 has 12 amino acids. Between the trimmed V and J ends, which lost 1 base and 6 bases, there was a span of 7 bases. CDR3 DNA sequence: TGTGCCAGCAGTGAAGGGAATCGCGAGCAGTACGTC. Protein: CASSEGNREQYV.